This T cell receptor (beta chain) is from a study of beta chain features in type 1 diabetes. Study at large: Age, gender, cell numbers and subset yield matched between patients and controls. The study's findings and limits: Whether TCRB rearrangement is influenced by HLA type was left unresolved in this analysis. Sequencing the cDNA could make cells with high TCR expression show up more than they should. When Type 1 diabetes patients were examined, their TCRB CDR3s proved moderately but significantly shorter in all four CD4+ subsets.

CDR3 length: 14 residues. Germline CDR1 SQVTM, CDR2 ANQGSEA. V lost 4 bases and J 3 bases, leaving 15 bases between the germline ends. As to this clone: The target antigen is unknown.

Since all of the isolated RNA was reverse transcribed, expressed TCRB transcripts were what got sequenced. Produced via immunoSEQ multiplex PCR; TCRdb's table is partial and in-frame only. The repertoire holds 250,000 or so clones, with about 70% as singletons. The V and J genes are TRBV29-1 and TRBJ1-2; a weak D match, TRBD1 (6 bases). This clonotype was obtained from a man aged 30 to 45 in good health. Source material: naive CD4+ T cells from blood. The CDR3 sequence is CSVGTVRDHYGYTF. The DNA of the CDR3 is TGCAGCGTTGGGACAGTAAGGGACCACTATGGCTACACCTTC.